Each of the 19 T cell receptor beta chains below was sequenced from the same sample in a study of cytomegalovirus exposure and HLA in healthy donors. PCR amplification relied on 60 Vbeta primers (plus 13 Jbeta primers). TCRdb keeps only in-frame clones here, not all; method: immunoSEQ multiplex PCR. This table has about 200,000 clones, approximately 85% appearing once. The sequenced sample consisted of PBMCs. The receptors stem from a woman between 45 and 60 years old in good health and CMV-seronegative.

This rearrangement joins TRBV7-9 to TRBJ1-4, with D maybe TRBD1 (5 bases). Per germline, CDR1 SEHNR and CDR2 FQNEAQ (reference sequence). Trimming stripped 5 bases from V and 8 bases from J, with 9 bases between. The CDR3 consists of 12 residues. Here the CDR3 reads CASSPRAEKLFF. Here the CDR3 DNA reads TGTGCCAGCAGCCCCAGGGCCGAAAAACTGTTTTTT.

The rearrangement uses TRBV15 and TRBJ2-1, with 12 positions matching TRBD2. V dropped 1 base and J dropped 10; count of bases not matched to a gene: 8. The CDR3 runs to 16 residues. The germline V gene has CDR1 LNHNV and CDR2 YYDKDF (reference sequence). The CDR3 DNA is TGTGCCACCAGCAGAGCCCAGACTAGCGGGAGACAAGAGCAGTTCTTC. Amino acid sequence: CATSRAQTSGRQEQFF. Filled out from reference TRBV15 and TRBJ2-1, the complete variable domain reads DAMVIQNPRYQVTQFGKPVTLSCSQTLNHNVMYWYQQKSSQAPKLLFHYYDKDFNNEADTPDNFQSRRPNTSFCFLDIRSPGLGDTAMYLCATSRAQTSGRQEQFFGPGTRLTVL.

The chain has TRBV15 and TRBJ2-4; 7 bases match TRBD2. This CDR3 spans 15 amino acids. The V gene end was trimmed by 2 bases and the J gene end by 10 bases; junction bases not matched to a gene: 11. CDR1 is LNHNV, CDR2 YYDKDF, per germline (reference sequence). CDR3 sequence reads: CATSRKLGGELIQYF. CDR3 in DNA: TGTGCCACCAGCAGAAAACTGGGAGGGGAATTGATTCAGTACTTC.

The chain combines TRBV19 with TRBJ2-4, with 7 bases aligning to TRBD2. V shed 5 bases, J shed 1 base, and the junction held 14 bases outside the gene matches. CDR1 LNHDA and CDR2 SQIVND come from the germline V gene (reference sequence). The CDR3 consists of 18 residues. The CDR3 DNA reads TGTGCCAGTAGTTCGGGGGGTTCACCAGGAAGGGCCAAAAACATTCAGTACTTC. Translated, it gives CASSSGGSPGRAKNIQYF. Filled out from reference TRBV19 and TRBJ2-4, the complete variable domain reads DGGITQSPKYLFRKEGQNVTLSCEQNLNHDAMYWYRQDPGQGLRLIYYSQIVNDFQKGDIAEGYSVSREKKESFPLTVTSAQKNPTAFYLCASSSGGSPGRAKNIQYFGAGTRLSVL.

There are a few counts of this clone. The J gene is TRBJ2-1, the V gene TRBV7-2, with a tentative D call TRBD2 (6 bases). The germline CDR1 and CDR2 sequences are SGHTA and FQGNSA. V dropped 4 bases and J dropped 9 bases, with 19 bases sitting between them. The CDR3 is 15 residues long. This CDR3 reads CASSYSGLGSREQFF. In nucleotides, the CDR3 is TGTGCCAGCAGCTACTCCGGCCTCGGGAGTCGTGAGCAGTTCTTC.

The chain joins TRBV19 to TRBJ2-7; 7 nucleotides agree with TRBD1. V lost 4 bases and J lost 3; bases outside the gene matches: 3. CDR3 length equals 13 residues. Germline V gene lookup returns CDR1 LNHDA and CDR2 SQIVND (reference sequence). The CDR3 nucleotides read TGTGCCAGTAGTAAAGGGGGCGGCTACGAGCAGTACTTC. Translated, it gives CASSKGGGYEQYF.

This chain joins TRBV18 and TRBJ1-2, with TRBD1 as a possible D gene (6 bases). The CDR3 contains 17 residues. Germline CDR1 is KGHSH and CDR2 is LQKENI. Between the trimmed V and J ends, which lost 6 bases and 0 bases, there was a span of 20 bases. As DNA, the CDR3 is TGTGCCAGCTCCCATCAGGGGAAAACAGTCTCTAACTATGGCTACACCTTC. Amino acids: CASSHQGKTVSNYGYTF.

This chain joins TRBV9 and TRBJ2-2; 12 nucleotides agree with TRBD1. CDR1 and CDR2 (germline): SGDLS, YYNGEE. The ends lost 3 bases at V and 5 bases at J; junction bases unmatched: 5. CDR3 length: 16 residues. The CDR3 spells CASSAGTGGITGELFF. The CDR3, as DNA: TGTGCCAGCAGCGCCGGGACAGGGGGCATAACCGGGGAGCTGTTTTTT.

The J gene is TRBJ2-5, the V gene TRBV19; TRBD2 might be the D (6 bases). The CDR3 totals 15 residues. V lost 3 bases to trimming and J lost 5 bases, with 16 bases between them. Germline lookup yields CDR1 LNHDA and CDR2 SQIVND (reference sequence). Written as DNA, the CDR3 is TGTGCCAGTAGTATGCGATTAGCGGAATGGGAGACCCAGTACTTC. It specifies CASSMRLAEWETQYF.

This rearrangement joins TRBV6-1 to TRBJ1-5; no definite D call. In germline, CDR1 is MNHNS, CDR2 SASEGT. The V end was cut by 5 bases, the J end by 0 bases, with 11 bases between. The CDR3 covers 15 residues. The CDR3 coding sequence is TGTGCCAGCAGTTTGGGAGCCTATAGCAATCAGCCCCAGCATTTT. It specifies CASSLGAYSNQPQHF.

CDR3 residues: CATGLAGVGEQYF. The DNA of the CDR3 is TGTGCCACCGGACTAGCGGGAGTAGGGGAGCAGTACTTC. V usage is TRBV10-3 and J usage is TRBJ2-7; 13 positions agree with TRBD2. The CDR3 runs 13 residues. Trimming at V came to 10 bases and at J to 7 bases, leaving 7 bases not matched to a gene. Germline loops: CDR1 ENHRY, CDR2 SYGVKD.

DNA of the CDR3: TGCAGCGTTAGATCTAGCGGGAGAGTGGGCGAGCAGTACTTC. It specifies CSVRSSGRVGEQYF. The chain recombines TRBV29-1 with TRBJ2-7; the match to TRBD2 covers 10 bases. CDR3 size: 14 residues. V dropped 5 bases and J dropped 6; count of bases not matched to a gene: 10. CDR1 is SQVTM and CDR2 is ANQGSEA in the germline V gene.

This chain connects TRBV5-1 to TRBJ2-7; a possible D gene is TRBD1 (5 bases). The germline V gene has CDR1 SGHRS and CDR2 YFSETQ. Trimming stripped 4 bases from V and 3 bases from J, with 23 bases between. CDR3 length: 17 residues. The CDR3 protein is CASSVDGQGFWSYEQYF. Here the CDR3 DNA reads TGCGCCAGCAGCGTCGACGGCCAGGGATTTTGGAGCTACGAGCAGTACTTC.

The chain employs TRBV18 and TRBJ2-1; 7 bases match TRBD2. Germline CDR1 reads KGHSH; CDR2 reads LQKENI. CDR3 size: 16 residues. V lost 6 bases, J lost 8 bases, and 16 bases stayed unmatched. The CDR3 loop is CASSPPWGRAGDEQFF. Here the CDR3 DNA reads TGTGCCAGCTCTCCCCCTTGGGGGAGGGCCGGGGATGAGCAGTTCTTC. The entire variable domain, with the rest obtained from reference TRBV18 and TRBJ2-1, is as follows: NAGVMQNPRHLVRRRGQEARLRCSPMKGHSHVYWYRQLPEEGLKFMVYLQKENIIDESGMPKERFSAEFPKEGPSILRIQQVVRGDSAAYFCASSPPWGRAGDEQFFGPGTRLTVL.

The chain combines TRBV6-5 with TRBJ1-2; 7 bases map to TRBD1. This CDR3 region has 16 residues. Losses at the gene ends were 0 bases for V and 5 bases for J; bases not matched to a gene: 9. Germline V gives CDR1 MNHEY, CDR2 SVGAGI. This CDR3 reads CASSYSLGTASYGYTF. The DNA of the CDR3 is TGTGCCAGCAGTTACTCCCTCGGGACAGCCTCTTATGGCTACACCTTC.

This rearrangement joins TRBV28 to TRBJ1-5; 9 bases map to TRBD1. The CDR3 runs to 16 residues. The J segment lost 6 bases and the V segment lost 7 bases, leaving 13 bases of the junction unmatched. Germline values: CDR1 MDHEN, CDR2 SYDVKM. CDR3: CASTRDRAGASQPQHF. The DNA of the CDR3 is TGTGCCAGCACCCGGGACAGGGCGGGTGCTAGTCAGCCCCAGCATTTT.

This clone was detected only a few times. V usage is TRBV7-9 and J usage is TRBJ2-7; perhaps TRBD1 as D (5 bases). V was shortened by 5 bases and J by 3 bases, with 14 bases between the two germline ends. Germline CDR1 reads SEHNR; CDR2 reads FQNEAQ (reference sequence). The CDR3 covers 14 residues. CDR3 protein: CASSPGFLIYEQYF. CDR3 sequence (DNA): TGTGCCAGCAGCCCAGGGTTCCTAATCTACGAGCAGTACTTC.

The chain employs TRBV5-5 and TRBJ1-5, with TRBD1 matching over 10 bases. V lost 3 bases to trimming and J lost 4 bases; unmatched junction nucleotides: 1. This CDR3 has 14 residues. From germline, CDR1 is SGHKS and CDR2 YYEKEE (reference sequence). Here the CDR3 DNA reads TGTGCCAGCAGCTGGGACAGGGGTAATCAGCCCCAGCATTTT. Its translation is CASSWDRGNQPQHF. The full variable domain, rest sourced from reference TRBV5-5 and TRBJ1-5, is DAGVTQSPTHLIKTRGQQVTLRCSPISGHKSVSWYQQVLGQGPQFIFQYYEKEERGRGNFPDRFSARQFPNYSSELNVNALLLGDSALYLCASSWDRGNQPQHFGDGTRLSIL.

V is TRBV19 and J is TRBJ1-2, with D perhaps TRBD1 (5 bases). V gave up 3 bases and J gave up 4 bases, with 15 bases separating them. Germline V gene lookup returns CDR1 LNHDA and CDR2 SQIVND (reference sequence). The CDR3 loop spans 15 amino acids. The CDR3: CASSIPGLLSYGYTF. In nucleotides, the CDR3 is TGTGCCAGTAGTATCCCGGGACTGCTTTCCTATGGCTACACCTTC.